A single sample is the source of the 18 T cell receptor beta chains below, sequenced in a study of T cells after yellow fever vaccination. TCRdb analysed the 5' RACE reads with MiXCR anew, one entry per CDR3 protein. The sample records approximately 510,000 distinct CDR3 sequences, 21% being singletons. Material: PBMCs, obtained approximately 20 days after the first yellow fever vaccination. All receptors come from a man aged 18 to 29 who received the YFV17D yellow fever vaccine.

V usage is TRBV20-1 and J usage is TRBJ2-3; 10 bases agree with TRBD2. Germline CDR1 reads DFQATT; CDR2 reads SNEGSKA (reference sequence). This CDR3 spans 14 amino acids. V lost 5 bases and J lost 3; bases outside the gene matches: 5. CDR3 sequence (DNA): TGCAGTGCTCTACTAGCGGGGAGGACAGATACGCAGTATTTT. It translates to CSALLAGRTDTQYF.

This chain links TRBV5-1 with TRBJ1-1; 9 bases agree with TRBD1. CDR1 is SGHRS and CDR2 is YFSETQ in the germline V gene. V lost 3 bases, J lost 11 bases, and 14 bases stayed unmatched. The CDR3 covers 15 residues. CDR3 coding DNA: TGCGCCAGCAGCTGGTCCGGGACAGGGCCCAGATCGGCTTTCTTT. It codes for CASSWSGTGPRSAFF.

This clonotype was recorded at least ten times. The chain uses TRBV5-4 and TRBJ2-3; no firm D call. Trimming took 1 base from V and 2 from J, leaving 11 bases between them. The CDR3 has 15 residues. CDR1 and CDR2 from the germline V gene are SGHNT and YYREEE (reference sequence). DNA of the CDR3: TGTGCCAGCAGCTTGACGCCGAGAACCACAGATACGCAGTATTTT. This gives the protein CASSLTPRTTDTQYF.

This clonotype was counted many times. V usage is TRBV27 and J usage is TRBJ1-1; a weak D match, TRBD1 (6 bases). Germline V CDR1 and CDR2: MNHEY, SMNVEV (reference sequence). The ends were cut back, 6 bases at V and 1 base at J, with 12 bases in the middle. The CDR3 has 14 amino acids. The CDR3 nucleotides read TGTGCCAGCAGGAGAAGGGGGGGGAACACTGAAGCTTTCTTT. As protein: CASRRRGGNTEAFF.

This sequence joins TRBV5-1 and TRBJ1-6; D possibly corresponds to TRBD1 (5 bases). Trimming shortened V by 6 bases and J by 10 bases, and 17 bases separated the two germline ends. The CDR3 totals 14 residues. The germline CDR1 and CDR2 sequences are SGHRS and YFSETQ. The CDR3 DNA sequence: TGCGCCAGCAAGGAAGGGGATTCGCGGTCACCCCTCCACTTT. Translated: CASKEGDSRSPLHF. The full variable domain, completed using reference TRBV5-1 and TRBJ1-6, is KAGVTQTPRYLIKTRGQQVTLSCSPISGHRSVSWYQQTPGQGLQFLFEYFSETQRNKGNFPGRFSGRQFSNSRSEMNVSTLELGDSALYLCASKEGDSRSPLHFGNGTRLTVT.

This clonotype has just a few counts. The gene calls are TRBV12-3 or TRBV12-4 and TRBJ1-1, with D unresolved. The germline V and J ends were trimmed by 5 bases and 6 bases, with 7 bases remaining between them. This CDR3 is 11 amino acids long. For the CDR3, the DNA is TGTGCCAGCAGTCCCCGGTCTGAAGCTTTCTTT. It is translated as CASSPRSEAFF.

The chain uses TRBV7-9 and TRBJ1-3; D not certain. Germline assignment: CDR1 SEHNR and CDR2 FQNEAQ (reference sequence). The ends were cut back, 5 bases at V and 0 bases at J, with 8 bases in the middle. The CDR3 contains 14 residues. The DNA of the CDR3 is TGTGCCAGCAGCAGCCCAGCCTCTGGAAACACCATATATTTT. As protein: CASSSPASGNTIYF. Combining the CDR3 with reference TRBV7-9 and TRBJ1-3 gives the whole variable domain DTGVSQNPRHKITKRGQNVTFRCDPISEHNRLYWYRQTLGQGPEFLTYFQNEAQLEKSRLLSDRFSAERPKGSFSTLEIQRTEQGDSAMYLCASSSPASGNTIYFGEGSWLTVV.

This clonotype was seen a single time. The chain uses TRBV7-2 and TRBJ2-2; D tentatively reads TRBD1 or TRBD2 (5 bases each). CDR3 length equals 15 residues. V gave up 2 bases and J gave up 12 bases, with 19 bases separating them. Germline V lookup: CDR1 SGHTA, CDR2 FQGNSA. In DNA form, the CDR3 reads TGTGCCAGCAGCTTAAGAGTCGGGGCAGAAGTAAAGCTGTTTTTT. Translating it yields CASSLRVGAEVKLFF.

This clonotype came up many times. The chain joins TRBV30 to TRBJ2-1; TRBD2 matches 12 bases. The CDR3 contains 15 residues. V lost 4 bases, J lost 10 bases, and 11 bases stayed unmatched. CDR1 and CDR2 from the germline V gene are GTSNPN and SVGIG (reference sequence). CDR3 sequence (DNA): TGTGCCTGGACTAGCGGGGGGGCCGTATGGAGCGAGCAGTTCTTC. It codes for CAWTSGGAVWSEQFF.

This clonotype has a handful of counts. One end of the junction does not line up with germline, which may come from a read error. The chain uses TRBV9 and TRBJ2-7; D not certain. This CDR3 comprises 14 residues. The germline V gene encodes CDR1 SGDLS and CDR2 YYNGEE. Written as DNA, the CDR3 is TGTGCCAGCGGCGTGGGCTTACCGGGCTACGAGCAGTACTTC. This translates into CASGVGLPGYEQYF.

The chain has TRBV6-2 or TRBV6-3 and TRBJ1-5; no reliable D call. This CDR3 is 17 amino acids long. Looked up from germline, CDR1 is MNHEY and CDR2 is SVGEGT. The V end was cut by 7 bases, the J end by 0 bases, with 19 bases between. The chain's CDR3 is CASTGRDGGYSNQPQHF. CDR3 sequence (DNA): TGTGCCAGCACCGGGCGGGATGGTGGGTATAGCAATCAGCCCCAGCATTTT.

The gene calls are TRBV6-2 or TRBV6-3 and TRBJ2-5; D may be TRBD1 or TRBD2 (5 bases each). V lost 8 bases to trimming and J lost 7 bases, with 17 bases between them. The CDR3 has 13 residues. Germline assignment: CDR1 MNHEY and CDR2 SVGEGT. This CDR3 is CASQRDAEGTQYF. CDR3 in DNA: TGTGCCAGCCAAAGGGACGCCGAGGGGACCCAGTACTTC.

The chain recombines TRBV12-3 or TRBV12-4 with TRBJ1-1; 7 positions agree with TRBD1. V dropped 4 bases and J dropped 3; count of bases not matched to a gene: 14. The CDR3 length is 17 residues. The DNA for the CDR3 is TGTGCCAGCAGTTCCCCATCACAGGGGCAATTGGACACTGAAGCTTTCTTT. This sequence encodes CASSSPSQGQLDTEAFF.

V and J are TRBV5-1 and TRBJ2-3; tentative D call: TRBD2 (6 bases). The CDR3 spans 16 residues. V was cut by 4 bases and J by 4 bases, with 19 bases left in between. Germline CDR1 reads SGHRS; CDR2 reads YFSETQ. In nucleotides, the CDR3 is TGCGCCAGCAGCCCCGGCGGGAATGGGTGGGCAGATACGCAGTATTTT. Its translation is CASSPGGNGWADTQYF.

This clonotype was seen more than once but under ten times. The chain recombines TRBV29-1 with TRBJ2-2, with D unclear. Germline V gene sequence: CDR1 SQVTM, CDR2 ANQGSEA. The length of the CDR3 is 18 residues. V lost 0 bases, J lost 0 bases, and 17 bases lay in between. CDR3 region: CSVEDRSQRSPNTGELFF. The CDR3 coding sequence is TGCAGCGTTGAAGATAGGAGTCAGCGAAGTCCGAACACCGGGGAGCTGTTTTTT.

The chain employs TRBV5-1 and TRBJ2-6; D not certain. Trimming shortened V by 4 bases and J by 2 bases, and 19 bases separated the two germline ends. This CDR3 has 18 amino acids. Looked up from germline, CDR1 is SGHRS and CDR2 is YFSETQ. Here the CDR3 reads CASSLTVIPDTGANVLTF. CDR3 DNA: TGCGCCAGCAGCCTAACTGTGATCCCCGATACTGGGGCCAACGTCCTGACTTTC.

The chain joins TRBV6-2 or TRBV6-3 to TRBJ2-7; 7 positions agree with TRBD1. The CDR3 is made up of 13 amino acids. Germline assignment: CDR1 MNHEY and CDR2 SVGEGT. J gave up 3 bases and V 6 bases, and 5 bases lay outside the gene matches. The chain's CDR3 is CASSKTGLYEQYV. The DNA of the CDR3 is TGTGCCAGCAGCAAGACAGGGCTCTACGAGCAGTACGTC.

The chain uses TRBV4-1 and TRBJ2-5, with D hard to call. CDR1 is MGHRA, CDR2 YSYEKL, per germline. The CDR3 has 14 amino acids. Trimming left V 4 bases short and J 4 bases short, with 13 bases between. CDR3 loop: CASSPHSRRETQYF. The CDR3 coding sequence is TGCGCCAGCAGCCCCCACTCTCGCCGAGAGACCCAGTACTTC.